This passage covers 7 T cell receptor beta chains from one sample sequenced in a study of human T cells and chemical hapten exposure. Time point given: patch test 3, about 24 weeks after DPC sensitization. Indicated treatment: therapeutic diphenylcyclopropenone sensitization with weekly scalp DPC. TCRdb reprocessed the RACE reads with MiXCR, giving one entry per CDR3 protein. Counted here are some 170,000 distinct CDR3 sequences, 28% occurring once; the ten biggest clones make up under 2.5%. The input for sequencing was whole blood, taken in connection with sensitization to the hapten diphenylcyclopropenone (DPC). The receptors shown here come from a woman younger than 30 with alopecia areata. Some clones in this sample may be carry-over from other donors' samples.

This clonotype appeared a few times. The chain recombines TRBV5-5 with TRBJ2-1; possibly TRBD1 or TRBD2 for D (6 bases each). Between the trimmed V and J ends, which lost 7 bases and 6 bases, there was a span of 17 bases. The length of the CDR3 is 14 residues. Germline CDR1 is SGHKS and CDR2 is YYEKEE (reference sequence). The CDR3 region is CASLLGGKVNEQFF. The CDR3 DNA reads TGTGCCAGCCTTCTAGGGGGGAAAGTCAATGAGCAGTTCTTC.

The V and J genes are TRBV29-1 and TRBJ2-2; D perhaps matches TRBD2 (6 bases). With 4 bases removed from V and 4 bases from J, the gap between germline ends came to 13 bases. Germline loops: CDR1 SQVTM, CDR2 ANQGSEA. The CDR3 covers 14 residues. The CDR3 reads CSVVGGSGTGELFF. The CDR3 DNA reads as TGCAGCGTTGTTGGAGGGAGCGGCACCGGGGAGCTGTTTTTT.

This chain links TRBV7-8 with TRBJ1-5; D is unclear. Germline V lookup: CDR1 SGHVS, CDR2 FQNEAQ. This CDR3 comprises 16 residues. V dropped 0 bases and J dropped 3 bases, with 12 bases sitting between them. The CDR3 coding sequence is TGTGCCAGCAGCTTAGCGCTCGGAGGAATCAATCAGCCCCAGCATTTT. It translates to CASSLALGGINQPQHF.

The rearrangement joins TRBV27 to TRBJ2-1; 11 bases line up with TRBD2. The junction had 5 bases not matched to a gene; V was cut back by 8 bases and J by 8 bases. This CDR3 region has 13 residues. Germline values: CDR1 MNHEY, CDR2 SMNVEV (reference sequence). CDR3 in DNA: TGTGCCAGCTTTAGCGGGAGGGGCGATGAGCAGTTCTTC. Translated: CASFSGRGDEQFF.

Concerning this clonotype: Relative to the germline gene, one junction end is altered; a read error may explain this. The chain's CDR3 is CASSQDTASNQPQHF. The CDR3 DNA sequence: TGCGCCAGCAGCCAAGACACGGCAAGCAATCAGCCCCAACATTTT. The J gene is TRBJ1-5, the V gene TRBV4-3, with D unresolved. Germline loops: CDR1 LGHNA, CDR2 YSLEER. The CDR3 extends over 15 amino acids.

In this sample, this clonotype turned up once. The CDR3 nucleotides are TGTGCCAGCAGTGTGAATGGGAATCAGCCCCAGCATTTT. Protein: CASSVNGNQPQHF. The V gene is TRBV25-1, the J gene TRBJ1-5; D remains ambiguous. V gave up 4 bases and J gave up 4 bases, with 8 bases separating them. This CDR3 comprises 13 residues. Per germline, CDR1 MGHDK and CDR2 SYGVNS.

The J gene is TRBJ2-1, the V gene TRBV9; TRBD2 matches 11 bases. Germline trimming cut 0 bases from V and 2 bases from J; bases unmatched to any gene: 7. Germline CDR1 SGDLS, CDR2 YYNGEE. The CDR3 contains 18 residues. Here the CDR3 reads CASSVEGGLAGPYNEQFF. As DNA, the CDR3 is TGTGCCAGCAGCGTAGAAGGAGGACTAGCGGGCCCCTACAATGAGCAGTTCTTC. The full variable domain, completed using reference TRBV9 and TRBJ2-1, is DSGVTQTPKHLITATGQRVTLRCSPRSGDLSVYWYQQSLDQGLQFLIQYYNGEERAKGNILERFSAQQFPDLHSELNLSSLELGDSALYFCASSVEGGLAGPYNEQFFGPGTRLTVL.